This entry lists 29 T cell receptor beta chains sequenced from one sample in a study of blood T cell repertoires in COVID-19. Assay used: immunoSEQ multiplex PCR; TCRdb lists only in-frame clones, some missing. The table lists 81,000 or so clones, around 88% of them singletons. The sequenced sample was peripheral blood. Every receptor here comes from a man aged 45-65 years with active COVID-19.

The rearrangement uses TRBV5-8 and TRBJ1-1; possibly TRBD1 for D (5 bases). V lost 0 bases to trimming and J lost 12 bases, with 12 bases between them. In germline, CDR1 is SGHTS, CDR2 YDEGEE. The CDR3 loop spans 12 amino acids. CDR3 in DNA: TGTGCCAGCAGCTTGGGGACAAGCAAAACTTTCTTT. This encodes CASSLGTSKTFF.

The V and J genes are TRBV5-4 and TRBJ1-2; 7 nucleotides agree with TRBD1. The germline gives CDR1 SGHNT, CDR2 YYREEE (reference sequence). The CDR3 is made up of 13 amino acids. V was pared by 2 bases and J by 6 bases, with 4 bases of the junction left unmatched. CDR3 DNA: TGTGCCAGCAGCTTACAGGGGACGGATGGCTACACCTTC. As protein: CASSLQGTDGYTF.

The V and J genes are TRBV6-1 and TRBJ2-3; 9 bases line up with TRBD2. V dropped 1 base and J dropped 0; count of bases not matched to a gene: 11. The CDR3 is made up of 19 amino acids. CDR1 MNHNS and CDR2 SASEGT come from the germline V gene. The DNA for the CDR3 is TGTGCCAGCAGTGAAGTATATTGGGCTAGCGGGGCGAGCACAGATACGCAGTATTTT. This encodes CASSEVYWASGASTDTQYF.

The gene calls are TRBV28 and TRBJ2-1; TRBD2 agrees at 11 bases. V trimming: 5 bases; J trimming: 6 bases; junction bases outside the gene matches: 9. The CDR3 extends over 16 amino acids. CDR1 and CDR2 from the germline V gene are MDHEN and SYDVKM. CDR3 loop: CASSAMTSGKANEQFF. DNA for the CDR3: TGTGCCAGCAGTGCTATGACTAGCGGGAAGGCCAATGAGCAGTTCTTC.

The chain carries TRBV7-2 and TRBJ2-7; TRBD1 is a possible D gene (5 bases). The CDR3 loop spans 14 amino acids. Germline values: CDR1 SGHTA, CDR2 FQGNSA. Trimming took 2 bases from V and 0 from J, leaving 8 bases between them. CDR3 loop: CASSLRQSSYEQYF. CDR3 bases: TGTGCCAGCAGCTTACGACAGTCCTCCTACGAGCAGTACTTC.

The chain links TRBV4-3 to TRBJ2-1; 7 nucleotides match TRBD2. J was trimmed by 4 bases and V by 2 bases; bases with no gene match: 14. Germline CDR1 and CDR2: LGHNA and YSLEER. This CDR3 contains 18 residues. DNA for the CDR3: TGCGCCAGCAGCCAAATTCCTTCTCCTGGGAGGGGATACAATGAGCAGTTCTTC. Translation gives CASSQIPSPGRGYNEQFF.

The chain links TRBV19 to TRBJ2-7; TRBD2 might be the D (6 bases). From germline, CDR1 is LNHDA and CDR2 SQIVND (reference sequence). This CDR3 spans 14 amino acids. Trimming took off 3 bases at V and 9 bases at J, with 18 bases between the two ends. CDR3 region: CASSIGVGTEGQYF. The DNA for the CDR3 is TGTGCCAGTAGTATCGGTGTAGGGACTGAGGGGCAGTACTTC.

This clone is medium-sized in the sample. The chain joins TRBV5-6 to TRBJ1-2, with D tentatively TRBD1 (5 bases). The CDR3 loop spans 16 amino acids. Germline CDR1 and CDR2: SGHDT and YYEEEE. Trimming pared 0 bases from V and 5 bases from J, leaving 17 bases between. The CDR3 DNA is TGTGCCAGCAGCTTGGCCGGGACTCGAATTTCTTATGGCTACACCTTC. As protein: CASSLAGTRISYGYTF.

The CDR3 sequence: CASHRQPNYGYTF. The CDR3 DNA reads TGTGCCAGTCACCGACAGCCTAACTATGGCTACACCTTC. This chain links TRBV19 with TRBJ1-2, with a weak D call TRBD1 (5 bases). Germline V CDR1 and CDR2: LNHDA, SQIVND (reference sequence). This CDR3 region has 13 residues. V was cut by 8 bases and J by 0 bases, with 10 bases left in between.

V is TRBV6-2 or TRBV6-3 and J is TRBJ2-1; tentatively, D is TRBD2 (6 bases). Germline V gene lookup returns CDR1 MNHEY and CDR2 SVGEGT. The CDR3 extends over 19 amino acids. V shed 4 bases and J shed 12 bases, with 34 bases lying between them. The chain's CDR3 is CASSSAWTRDSRIDLGQFF. The DNA of the CDR3 is TGTGCCAGCAGTTCCGCATGGACCCGGGACTCCCGGATCGACCTTGGGCAGTTCTTC.

J is TRBJ1-1 and V is TRBV2; D possibly corresponds to TRBD1 (6 bases). Germline loops: CDR1 SNHLY, CDR2 FYNNEI. This CDR3 comprises 14 residues. V lost 6 bases, J lost 3 bases, and 14 bases lay in between. The CDR3 loop reads CASRDRTAYTEAFF. Written as DNA, the CDR3 is TGTGCCAGCAGAGACCGGACAGCATACACTGAAGCTTTCTTT. Using reference TRBV2 and TRBJ1-1 for the parts outside the CDR3, the full variable domain is EPEVTQTPSHQVTQMGQEVILRCVPISNHLYFYWYRQILGQKVEFLVSFYNNEISEKSEIFDDQFSVERPDGSNFTLKIRSTKLEDSAMYFCASRDRTAYTEAFFGQGTRLTVV.

The rearrangement uses TRBV13 and TRBJ2-5; D possibly corresponds to TRBD1 (5 bases). Trimming took 5 bases from V and 4 from J, leaving 17 bases between them. This CDR3 region has 15 residues. The germline V gene has CDR1 PRHDT and CDR2 FYEKMQ (reference sequence). The CDR3 DNA reads TGTGCCAGCAGCGCTACTCGGAGTCAGGGAGAGACCCAGTACTTC. Its protein product is CASSATRSQGETQYF.

This clone was seen once. The J gene is TRBJ1-6, the V gene TRBV11-2, with 9 bases identical to TRBD1. Germline CDR1 is SGHAT and CDR2 is FQNNGV. The CDR3 runs 18 residues. V trimming: 3 bases; J trimming: 1 base; junction bases outside the gene matches: 7. The CDR3 spells CASSFSGQGYSYNSPLHF. The CDR3 DNA reads TGTGCCAGCAGCTTCTCCGGACAGGGGTATTCCTATAATTCACCCCTCCACTTT. The variable domain in full, with the rest retrieved from reference TRBV11-2 and TRBJ1-6, is EAGVAQSPRYKIIEKRQSVAFWCNPISGHATLYWYQQILGQGPKLLIQFQNNGVVDDSQLPKDRFSAERLKGVDSTLKIQPAKLEDSAVYLCASSFSGQGYSYNSPLHFGNGTRLTVT.

The J gene is TRBJ2-1, the V gene TRBV24-1; 9 bases fit TRBD1. Germline loops: CDR1 KGHDR, CDR2 SFDVKD. CDR3 length: 13 residues. The V segment lost 4 bases and the J segment 15 bases; nucleotides outside the gene matches: 9. In nucleotides, the CDR3 is TGTGCCACCAGTGACACCGGGACAGGGCCGTGGTTCTTC. This sequence encodes CATSDTGTGPWFF.

The genes are TRBV5-8 and TRBJ1-6, with 10 bases identical to TRBD1. With V trimmed by 4 bases and J by 7 bases, 5 bases remained unmatched. The CDR3 contains 15 residues. The germline gives CDR1 SGHTS, CDR2 YDEGEE. DNA for the CDR3: TGTGCCAGCAGCAGGGGACAGGGGAACAATTCACCCCTCCACTTT. This translates into CASSRGQGNNSPLHF.

CDR3 nucleotide sequence: TGTGCCAGCTCACCGGCGGGGAACACTGAAGCTTTCTTT. It is translated as CASSPAGNTEAFF. The chain combines TRBV18 with TRBJ1-1; D gene ambiguous. The V end lost 3 bases, the J end lost 1 base, and 6 bases lay between the germline ends. CDR1 and CDR2 from the germline V gene are KGHSH and LQKENI. CDR3 length: 13 amino acids.

The chain links TRBV5-5 to TRBJ2-1; 8 nucleotides agree with TRBD1. The V and J ends lost 1 base and 9 bases, in that order; junction bases with no gene match: 6. CDR1 and CDR2 (germline): SGHKS, YYEKEE (reference sequence). The CDR3 loop spans 14 amino acids. The CDR3 reads CASSLRTGWGEQFF. The CDR3 region has the DNA TGTGCCAGCAGCTTGAGGACAGGGTGGGGTGAGCAGTTCTTC.

This clone was counted between two and nine times. The chain couples TRBV11-1 to TRBJ2-7; 10 nucleotides align to TRBD2. The CDR3 sequence is 15 residues long. Germline CDR1 reads SGHAT; CDR2 reads FQDESV (reference sequence). The ends lost 5 bases at V and 4 bases at J; junction bases unmatched: 8. The CDR3 region has the DNA TGTGCCAGCAGCCAGATAGCGGGGGGTCCATACGAGCAGTACTTC. This gives the protein CASSQIAGGPYEQYF.

This chain joins TRBV4-1 and TRBJ2-3; TRBD2 matches 9 bases. Losses at the gene ends were 4 bases for V and 5 bases for J; bases not matched to a gene: 13. The CDR3 sequence is 17 residues long. Per the germline V gene, CDR1 is MGHRA and CDR2 is YSYEKL. The CDR3 sequence: CASSRSEASGDRDTQYF. In DNA form, the CDR3 reads TGCGCCAGCAGCCGATCCGAGGCTAGCGGGGATCGAGATACGCAGTATTTT.

The CDR3 DNA is TGTGCCAGCAGTTACTCGAGCTCCTATAATTCACCCCTCCACTTT. Its protein product is CASSYSSSYNSPLHF. The chain joins TRBV6-5 to TRBJ1-6; D is uncertain. CDR1 MNHEY and CDR2 SVGAGI come from the germline V gene. Trimming took off 0 bases at V and 0 bases at J, with 3 bases between the two ends. The CDR3 loop spans 15 amino acids.

This clone has only one observation. CDR3 in DNA: TGTGCCAGCAGCGCCCGACAGGGTTTTTTCGAGCAGTACTTC. As protein: CASSARQGFFEQYF. The chain couples TRBV7-9 to TRBJ2-7, with TRBD1 matching over 7 bases. Looked up from germline, CDR1 is SEHNR and CDR2 is FQNEAQ (reference sequence). This CDR3 has 14 amino acids. J was trimmed by 6 bases and V by 5 bases; bases with no gene match: 10.

The chain has TRBV5-1 and TRBJ2-3, with D perhaps TRBD2 (5 bases). Per germline, CDR1 SGHRS and CDR2 YFSETQ. V lost 7 bases and J lost 6, with 15 bases in between. The CDR3 is 13 residues long. DNA for the CDR3: TGCGCCAGCGCGGACTTTAAGATGGATACGCAGTATTTT. Amino acid sequence: CASADFKMDTQYF.

This clone was seen a single time. V gene TRBV20-1 combines with J gene TRBJ2-1; D perhaps matches TRBD2 (6 bases). Per the germline V gene, CDR1 is DFQATT and CDR2 is SNEGSKA (reference sequence). The CDR3 contains 17 residues. Trimming removed 3 bases at V and 4 bases at J, with 22 bases between. DNA of the CDR3: TGCAGTGCTAGTGGGGCCCTATTAGCGGACTTTTACAATGAGCAGTTCTTC. Protein sequence: CSASGALLADFYNEQFF.

The J gene is TRBJ2-5, the V gene TRBV15; 13 nucleotides agree with TRBD2. Germline assignment: CDR1 LNHNV and CDR2 YYDKDF (reference sequence). CDR3 length equals 15 residues. With 2 bases clipped from V and 6 bases from J, the junction kept 3 bases outside the gene matches. The CDR3 protein is CATSRWTSGGQTQYF. DNA of the CDR3: TGTGCCACCAGCAGATGGACTAGCGGGGGCCAGACCCAGTACTTC.

This clone was detected only once. The V call is TRBV18, the J call TRBJ2-3, with D unresolved. The CDR3 loop spans 11 amino acids. V shed 2 bases and J shed 7 bases, with 4 bases lying between them. Germline V lookup: CDR1 KGHSH, CDR2 LQKENI. The CDR3 sequence is CASSPENTQYF. CDR3 bases: TGTGCCAGCTCACCAGAGAATACGCAGTATTTT.

The V and J genes are TRBV19 and TRBJ1-1; D gene ambiguous. The CDR3 is 14 amino acids. Trimming shortened V by 5 bases and J by 11 bases, and 21 bases separated the two germline ends. Per germline, CDR1 LNHDA and CDR2 SQIVND (reference sequence). DNA of the CDR3: TGTGCCAGTAGTTCCAGACGTCCCGAGGCCAAGGCTTTCTTT. Its protein is CASSSRRPEAKAFF.

This rearrangement joins TRBV7-9 to TRBJ1-1, with a possible D match to TRBD1 (6 bases). The V end was cut by 7 bases, the J end by 6 bases, with 9 bases between. Germline V lookup: CDR1 SEHNR, CDR2 FQNEAQ (reference sequence). The CDR3 contains 11 residues. The chain's CDR3 is CASNRDPEAFF. The DNA for the CDR3 is TGTGCCAGCAACAGGGACCCTGAAGCTTTCTTT.

The J gene is TRBJ1-5, the V gene TRBV5-5, with no clear D. Between the trimmed V and J ends, which lost 0 bases and 5 bases, there was a span of 9 bases. The CDR3 is made up of 14 amino acids. CDR1 is SGHKS, CDR2 YYEKEE, per germline (reference sequence). CDR3 residues: CASSLAGSDQPQHF. The CDR3 DNA reads as TGTGCCAGCAGCTTGGCGGGATCGGATCAGCCCCAGCATTTT.

The J gene is TRBJ1-4, the V gene TRBV11-2, with TRBD1 identical over 9 bases. The CDR3 spans 15 residues. V shed 5 bases and J 8 bases; nucleotides not matched to a gene: 9. Germline loops: CDR1 SGHAT, CDR2 FQNNGV. CDR3 bases: TGTGCCAGCAGCCCGTGGACAGGGGTCTCCGAAAAACTGTTTTTT. Protein sequence: CASSPWTGVSEKLFF.